These 28 T cell receptor beta chains were sequenced from one sample in a study of T cell responses to AZD1222 COVID-19 vaccine (dated by TCRdb to about 2021). Explained via the paper, the time point label denotes: baseline before first vaccination. The library came from the immunoSEQ multiplex PCR assay. TCRdb carries this immuneACCESS record with in-frame sequences only. Its versions omit some clonotypes, under half of them owing to an unresolved V gene in the studies checked, with the rest unexplained. The sample table contains approximately 140,000 clones; only one count was recorded for roughly 90% of them. The biggest ten clones account for roughly 3.1% of the sample. The material sequenced was peripheral blood, taken on day 0 of AZD1222 vaccination. The receptors originated from an adult in good health.

The rearrangement joins TRBV4-3 to TRBJ2-3, with 11 bases lining up with TRBD1. The CDR3 length is 16 residues. In germline, CDR1 is LGHNA, CDR2 YSLEER. The trim removed 0 bases at V and 6 bases at J, leaving 5 bases unmatched. The DNA for the CDR3 is TGCGCCAGCAGCCAAGATTGGGGACAGGGGGGGGATACGCAGTATTTT. It codes for CASSQDWGQGGDTQYF.

This clone was detected a few times. The chain couples TRBV7-8 to TRBJ2-2; 9 bases match TRBD2. CDR1 is SGHVS, CDR2 FQNEAQ, per germline. The CDR3 is 16 amino acids. V lost 0 bases, J lost 1 base, and 0 bases stayed unmatched. The CDR3 DNA sequence: TGTGCCAGCAGCTTAGCGACTAGCGGGAACACCGGGGAGCTGTTTTTT. Amino acid sequence: CASSLATSGNTGELFF. Full variable domain (missing parts from reference TRBV7-8 and TRBJ2-2): GAGVSQSPRYKVAKRGQDVALRCDPISGHVSLFWYQQALGQGPEFLTYFQNEAQLDKSGLPSDRFFAERPEGSVSTLKIQRTQQEDSAVYLCASSLATSGNTGELFFGEGSRLTVL.

This chain links TRBV5-4 with TRBJ2-7, with 10 bases fitting TRBD1. The CDR3 sequence is 16 residues long. Germline CDR1 SGHNT, CDR2 YYREEE (reference sequence). V shed 0 bases, J shed 2 bases, and the junction held 5 bases outside the gene matches. This CDR3 reads CASSLGRQGAPYEQYF. CDR3 bases: TGTGCCAGCAGCTTGGGGAGACAGGGGGCTCCCTACGAGCAGTACTTC.

This chain links TRBV30 with TRBJ1-1; unclear D gene. The CDR3 is made up of 13 amino acids. Germline-derived CDR1 and CDR2 are GTSNPN and SVGIG (reference sequence). The V and J ends lost 5 bases and 3 bases respectively, with 13 bases between them. CDR3 DNA: TGTGCCTGGGGCGGAGTCGTCGACACTGAAGCTTTCTTT. Its translation is CAWGGVVDTEAFF.

The rearrangement links TRBV11-3 to TRBJ2-7; TRBD2 aligns across 11 bases. Germline assignment: CDR1 SGHNT and CDR2 YENEEA. V lost 5 bases to trimming and J lost 5 bases; unmatched junction nucleotides: 2. CDR3 size: 13 residues. CDR3 in amino acids: CASSIAGGDEQYF. The DNA of the CDR3 is TGTGCCAGCAGCATAGCGGGAGGGGACGAGCAGTACTTC.

The chain is built from TRBV7-2 and TRBJ1-2; the D is unclear. The CDR3 is 14 residues long. Trimming stripped 4 bases from V and 2 bases from J, with 11 bases between. Germline values: CDR1 SGHTA, CDR2 FQGNSA. The CDR3 loop reads CASSSNYGNYGYTF. The CDR3 DNA is TGTGCCAGCAGCTCAAACTACGGGAACTATGGCTACACCTTC.

This clone was detected once. V and J are TRBV6-2 or TRBV6-3 and TRBJ2-1; the match to TRBD2 covers 7 bases. The V segment lost 4 bases and the J segment 7 bases; nucleotides outside the gene matches: 1. Germline CDR1 MNHEY, CDR2 SVGEGT. The CDR3 has 12 residues. The DNA for the CDR3 is TGTGCCAGCAGTTCCGGGGGGAATGAGCAGTTCTTC. It codes for CASSSGGNEQFF.

In nucleotides, the CDR3 is TGTGCCAGCAGCGTGGCGGGACTAGCGGGTAATGAGCAGTTCTTC. Residues: CASSVAGLAGNEQFF. The J gene is TRBJ2-1, the V gene TRBV9, with 12 bases identical to TRBD2. V was clipped by 2 bases and J by 7 bases; unmatched bases: 4. The CDR3 is made up of 15 amino acids. Germline-derived CDR1 and CDR2 are SGDLS and YYNGEE.

V and J are TRBV5-1 and TRBJ2-3; no clear D gene. This CDR3 has 12 residues. Germline V CDR1 and CDR2: SGHRS, YFSETQ. Trimming took 4 bases from V and 6 from J, leaving 9 bases between them. The CDR3 region is CASSRAADTQYF. CDR3 coding DNA: TGCGCCAGCAGCCGTGCGGCGGATACGCAGTATTTT.

The CDR3 DNA is TGTGCCAGCAGCACACTATCTACACCCTACTCTGGAAACACCATATATTTT. Encoded protein: CASSTLSTPYSGNTIYF. The chain employs TRBV5-5 and TRBJ1-3, with D unresolved. V dropped 4 bases and J dropped 0 bases, with 17 bases sitting between them. The CDR3 covers 17 residues. Germline values: CDR1 SGHKS, CDR2 YYEKEE (reference sequence).

V gene TRBV2 combines with J gene TRBJ2-1, with D possibly being TRBD2 (6 bases). The CDR3 spans 14 residues. Deletions cut 6 bases from V and 0 bases from J, with 9 bases between. Per the germline V gene, CDR1 is SNHLY and CDR2 is FYNNEI. CDR3 amino acids: CASRRGASYNEQFF. CDR3 coding DNA: TGTGCCAGCAGGCGGGGTGCCTCCTACAATGAGCAGTTCTTC.

A single count supports this clone. The chain is built from TRBV27 and TRBJ1-2; D call uncertain. The germline V and J ends were trimmed by 5 bases and 0 bases, with 10 bases remaining between them. The CDR3 contains 14 residues. Germline V gives CDR1 MNHEY, CDR2 SMNVEV (reference sequence). The CDR3 loop reads CASSPSTANYGYTF. Here the CDR3 DNA reads TGTGCCAGCAGTCCCTCGACCGCTAACTATGGCTACACCTTC.

The genes are TRBV7-9 and TRBJ1-4; 9 nucleotides agree with TRBD1. This CDR3 region has 17 residues. Germline V gene sequence: CDR1 SEHNR, CDR2 FQNEAQ (reference sequence). J lost 1 base, V lost 3 bases, and 6 bases had no gene match. The CDR3 protein is CASSFTGGVGTNEKLFF. CDR3 nucleotides: TGTGCCAGCAGCTTTACAGGGGGCGTTGGAACTAATGAAAAACTGTTTTTT.

The sample holds a few counts of this clone. The genes are TRBV5-5 and TRBJ2-2, with 8 bases fitting TRBD1. V was clipped by 2 bases and J by 7 bases; unmatched bases: 10. This CDR3 is built from 16 residues. Germline assignment: CDR1 SGHKS and CDR2 YYEKEE (reference sequence). DNA of the CDR3: TGTGCCAGCAGCTTAGAGGACAGGGCCTTGGGCGGGGAGCTGTTTTTT. This codes for CASSLEDRALGGELFF.

This chain joins TRBV25-1 and TRBJ1-3; D gene uncertain. V lost 3 bases, J lost 0 bases, and 6 bases lay in between. Germline loops: CDR1 MGHDK, CDR2 SYGVNS. This CDR3 has 14 amino acids. The CDR3 nucleotides are TGTGCCAGCAGTGACACTGGCTCTGGAAACACCATATATTTT. This sequence encodes CASSDTGSGNTIYF. Based on the CDR3 plus reference TRBV25-1 and TRBJ1-3, the full variable domain is EADIYQTPRYLVIGTGKKITLECSQTMGHDKMYWYQQDPGMELHLIHYSYGVNSTEKGDLSSESTVSRIRTEHFPLTLESARPSHTSQYLCASSDTGSGNTIYFGEGSWLTVV.

The genes are TRBV18 and TRBJ1-1; no firm D call. Germline V gives CDR1 KGHSH, CDR2 LQKENI. With 3 bases removed from V and 4 bases from J, the gap between germline ends came to 15 bases. The CDR3 is made up of 15 amino acids. The CDR3 coding sequence is TGTGCCAGCTCACCCGGCCTTACCCTGGGCACTGAAGCTTTCTTT. It is translated as CASSPGLTLGTEAFF.

The genes are TRBV4-2 and TRBJ1-2; TRBD1 agrees at 8 bases. CDR3 length equals 15 residues. Looked up from germline, CDR1 is LGHNA and CDR2 is YNFKEQ. The ends lost 4 bases at V and 7 bases at J; junction bases unmatched: 11. CDR3 amino acids: CASSLQNQGASGYTF. DNA of the CDR3: TGTGCCAGCAGCCTGCAAAATCAGGGGGCTAGTGGCTACACCTTC.

This rearrangement joins TRBV10-2 to TRBJ1-6; D may be TRBD1 (6 bases). This CDR3 is built from 15 residues. Deletions cut 3 bases from V and 6 bases from J, with 12 bases between. Germline V gene sequence: CDR1 WSHSY, CDR2 SAAADI. In DNA form, the CDR3 reads TGCGCCAGCAGTGATCTACCAGGGGCTAATTCACCCCTCCACTTT. Translation gives CASSDLPGANSPLHF.

The chain uses TRBV12-3 or TRBV12-4 and TRBJ1-1; no reliable D call. V was pared by 7 bases and J by 0 bases, with 9 bases between. This CDR3 has 13 residues. The CDR3 DNA reads TGTGCCAGCACCGACGGCATGAACACTGAAGCTTTCTTT. This encodes CASTDGMNTEAFF.

This chain links TRBV10-2 with TRBJ2-4, with D possibly TRBD2 on 5 matching bases. Deletions cut 10 bases from V and 6 bases from J, with 16 bases between. Germline V gene data show CDR1 as WSHSY and CDR2 as SAAADI. CDR3 length: 13 amino acids. The CDR3 nucleotides read TGCGCCACCGAACCCCGAGGGCTAAACATTCAGTACTTC. It encodes CATEPRGLNIQYF.

The rearrangement uses TRBV27 and TRBJ1-5; perhaps TRBD1 as D (5 bases). Per the germline V gene, CDR1 is MNHEY and CDR2 is SMNVEV (reference sequence). Trimming shortened V by 6 bases and J by 6 bases, and 12 bases separated the two germline ends. This CDR3 spans 13 amino acids. The CDR3 loop is CASRLGVFQPQHF. DNA of the CDR3: TGTGCCAGCAGGTTGGGGGTATTTCAGCCCCAGCATTTT.

V and J are TRBV24-1 and TRBJ2-1; D is unresolved. V was trimmed by 5 bases and J by 0 bases, leaving 7 bases between them. CDR1 and CDR2 (germline): KGHDR, SFDVKD. This CDR3 comprises 14 residues. In DNA form, the CDR3 reads TGTGCCACCAGTGTCGGTAGCTCCTACAATGAGCAGTTCTTC. Translation: CATSVGSSYNEQFF.

V gene TRBV7-9 combines with J gene TRBJ2-2; TRBD2 matches at 8 bases. With 5 bases clipped from V and 1 base from J, the junction kept 6 bases outside the gene matches. There are 16 residues in the CDR3. Germline V gene data show CDR1 as SEHNR and CDR2 as FQNEAQ (reference sequence). CDR3 sequence (DNA): TGTGCCAGCAGCCCTACTAGCGGAGTGAACACCGGGGAGCTGTTTTTT. Its protein product is CASSPTSGVNTGELFF. Full variable domain (remainder filled in from reference TRBV7-9 and TRBJ2-2): DTGVSQNPRHKITKRGQNVTFRCDPISEHNRLYWYRQTLGQGPEFLTYFQNEAQLEKSRLLSDRFSAERPKGSFSTLEIQRTEQGDSAMYLCASSPTSGVNTGELFFGEGSRLTVL.

A word on this clone: One end of the junction is discordant with germline, which a read error may explain. The gene calls are TRBV6-1 and TRBJ1-1; perhaps TRBD1 as D (6 bases). CDR1 and CDR2 (germline): MNHNS, SASEGT. This CDR3 region has 14 residues. CDR3 protein: CASREGQWLGEAFF. The CDR3 DNA reads TGTGCCAGCAGAGAAGGACAGTGGTTGGGGGAAGCTTTCTTT.

The rearrangement uses TRBV30 and TRBJ1-5; no reliable D call. This CDR3 has 13 amino acids. Trimming shortened V by 8 bases and J by 4 bases, and 15 bases separated the two germline ends. CDR1 is GTSNPN, CDR2 SVGIG, per germline (reference sequence). The CDR3: CANNAKNNQPQHF. Written as DNA, the CDR3 is TGTGCCAATAACGCCAAGAATAATCAGCCCCAGCATTTT.

The J gene is TRBJ2-7, the V gene TRBV10-2; perhaps TRBD1 as D (5 bases). The germline V gene encodes CDR1 WSHSY and CDR2 SAAADI. V shed 5 bases and J shed 3 bases, with 17 bases lying between them. The CDR3 has 15 residues. The CDR3 sequence: CASSRQGSLDYEQYF. CDR3 nucleotide sequence: TGCGCCAGCAGTAGGCAGGGAAGCTTGGACTACGAGCAGTACTTC.

The V and J genes are TRBV30 and TRBJ2-1; 7 nucleotides match TRBD1. The CDR3 length is 15 residues. The J segment lost 8 bases and the V segment lost 3 bases, leaving 13 bases of the junction unmatched. Germline V lookup: CDR1 GTSNPN, CDR2 SVGIG (reference sequence). CDR3 protein: CAWSPLGTVAYEQFF. The CDR3 coding sequence is TGTGCCTGGAGCCCCTTGGGGACAGTTGCTTATGAGCAGTTCTTC.

This clone was observed once. The rearrangement uses TRBV7-2 and TRBJ1-1; D gene uncertain. V was shortened by 5 bases and J by 5 bases, with 9 bases between the two germline ends. The CDR3 contains 12 residues. Germline lookup yields CDR1 SGHTA and CDR2 FQGNSA. CDR3 DNA sequence: TGTGCCAGCAGCCTTTTGGGGACTGAAGCTTTCTTT. This translates into CASSLLGTEAFF.